A single sample is the source of the 14 T cell receptor beta chains below, sequenced in a study of CD8+CD57+ T cells in acquired aplastic anemia. Profiling that covered TCR beta VDJ and CDR3 relied on genomic DNA as its template. TCRdb re-called the reads through MiXCR, storing one row per CDR3 protein. Of about 58,000 distinct CDR3 sequences detected, around 57% appear once; the ten largest clones hold under 20%. CD8+CD57+ cell expansion had been shown by flow cytometry in patients chosen for sequencing. Sequencing was done on a sample of sorted CD4+, CD8+, or CD8+CD57+ T cells (not recorded which) from PBMCs. All receptors come from a human donor with aplastic anemia.

This sequence joins TRBV12-3 or TRBV12-4 and TRBJ2-2; D is unresolved. V was pared by 2 bases and J by 0 bases, with 10 bases between. CDR3 size: 16 residues. In DNA form, the CDR3 reads TGTGCCAGCAGTTTATGGACGTATGCGAACACCGGGGAGCTGTTTTTT. It is translated as CASSLWTYANTGELFF.

This clonotype was counted at least ten times. The chain recombines TRBV9 with TRBJ2-3; 10 positions match TRBD2. The CDR3 contains 15 residues. The germline V gene has CDR1 SGDLS and CDR2 YYNGEE. The J segment lost 2 bases and the V segment lost 5 bases, leaving 5 bases of the junction unmatched. For the CDR3, the DNA is TGTGCCAGCAGATTGAGCGGGGGGGCCACAGATACGCAGTATTTT. Translating gives CASRLSGGATDTQYF. Based on the CDR3 plus reference TRBV9 and TRBJ2-3, the full variable domain is DSGVTQTPKHLITATGQRVTLRCSPRSGDLSVYWYQQSLDQGLQFLIQYYNGEERAKGNILERFSAQQFPDLHSELNLSSLELGDSALYFCASRLSGGATDTQYFGPGTRLTVL.

This clonotype was seen at least ten times. This chain joins TRBV11-2 and TRBJ2-6; D not resolved. Looked up from germline, CDR1 is SGHAT and CDR2 is FQNNGV. The CDR3 has 15 amino acids. The V end lost 6 bases, the J end lost 0 bases, and 9 bases lay between the germline ends. CDR3 DNA: TGTGCCAGCAGGCTCTTAGGCTCTGGGGCCAACGTCCTGACTTTC. Amino acid sequence: CASRLLGSGANVLTF.

This clonotype counts as medium-sized (0.01 to 0.1%). The chain joins TRBV24-1 to TRBJ2-7; the D call may be TRBD1 or TRBD2 (5 bases each). The CDR3 is made up of 12 amino acids. Germline CDR1 is KGHDR and CDR2 is SFDVKD. Trimming removed 4 bases from V and 6 bases from J, with 9 bases in between. The CDR3 coding sequence is TGTGCCACCAGTGACTCAGGGACCGAGCAGTACTTC. This codes for CATSDSGTEQYF.

This chain joins TRBV29-1 and TRBJ2-7; 7 bases fit TRBD1. The length of the CDR3 is 13 residues. Germline CDR1 and CDR2: SQVTM and ANQGSEA. Unmatched junction bases numbered 12, after V lost 7 bases and J lost 6 bases. The CDR3 nucleotides read TGCAGCGCATACGACAGGGAACTAGTCGAGCAGTACTTC. Protein product: CSAYDRELVEQYF.

The J gene is TRBJ2-5, the V gene TRBV5-4, with no clear D. The germline V gene encodes CDR1 SGHNT and CDR2 YYREEE (reference sequence). The CDR3 has 11 residues. Between the trimmed V and J ends, which lost 4 bases and 5 bases, there was a span of 6 bases. The CDR3 coding sequence is TGTGCCAGCAGCGACTGGGAGACCCAGTACTTC. This gives the protein CASSDWETQYF.

This CDR3 is CSGGPSPGANVLTF. The CDR3 nucleotides are TGCAGCGGCGGTCCCAGCCCCGGGGCCAACGTCCTGACTTTC. The chain employs TRBV29-1 and TRBJ2-6; no clear D gene. The CDR3 totals 14 residues. V was clipped by 7 bases and J by 4 bases, with 14 bases between them. Germline V CDR1 and CDR2: SQVTM, ANQGSEA. Full variable domain (rest looked up from reference TRBV29-1 and TRBJ2-6): SAVISQKPSRDICQRGTSLTIQCQVDSQVTMMFWYRQQPGQSLTLIATANQGSEATYESGFVIDKFPISRPNLTFSTLTVSNMSPEDSSIYLCSGGPSPGANVLTFGAGSRLTVL.

This clonotype was counted many times. The junction does not match germline at one end; this may be a read error. The chain is built from TRBV13 and TRBJ1-2; 11 bases fit TRBD1. In germline, CDR1 is PRHDT, CDR2 FYEKMQ (reference sequence). The CDR3 sequence is 12 residues long. The CDR3 region has the DNA TGTGCCAGCAGCTCCATCGGGACAGGGGGATTCTTC. Amino acid sequence: CASSSIGTGGFF.

The chain carries TRBV29-1 and TRBJ2-5; 9 bases are a match to TRBD1. CDR1 and CDR2 from the germline V gene are SQVTM and ANQGSEA. V trimming: 7 bases; J trimming: 6 bases; junction bases outside the gene matches: 12. CDR3 length equals 14 residues. The CDR3 is CSATNLDRGKTQYF. CDR3 coding DNA: TGCAGCGCTACGAACTTGGACAGGGGAAAGACCCAGTACTTC.

In this sample, this clonotype turned up many times. The rearrangement uses TRBV20-1 and TRBJ2-5; 12 bases are shared with TRBD2. The germline gives CDR1 DFQATT, CDR2 SNEGSKA (reference sequence). This CDR3 is built from 16 residues. The V and J ends lost 0 bases and 3 bases, in that order; junction bases with no gene match: 5. CDR3 in DNA: TGCAGTGCTAGAGATCGGCTAGCGGGGGGGAAAGAGACCCAGTACTTC. Its translation is CSARDRLAGGKETQYF.

The rearrangement uses TRBV10-3 and TRBJ2-7; perhaps TRBD2 as D (6 bases). The CDR3 has 13 residues. The germline V and J ends were trimmed by 0 bases and 6 bases, with 9 bases remaining between them. CDR1 is ENHRY and CDR2 is SYGVKD in the germline V gene. The CDR3 DNA is TGTGCCATCAGTGAGTCAGCGGGCACCGAGCAGTACTTC. This codes for CAISESAGTEQYF.

This chain joins TRBV4-2 and TRBJ1-5; 9 bases map to TRBD1. The V gene's germline CDR1 is LGHNA and CDR2 YNFKEQ. The CDR3 has 15 amino acids. Losses at the gene ends were 1 base for V and 7 bases for J; bases not matched to a gene: 5. The CDR3 sequence: CASSQGGTGPQPQHF. The CDR3 coding sequence is TGTGCCAGCAGCCAAGGGGGGACAGGGCCCCAGCCCCAGCATTTT.

In its sample, this clonotype was seen once. The gene calls are TRBV9 and TRBJ1-1; D possibly corresponds to TRBD1 (5 bases). The V end was cut by 5 bases, the J end by 6 bases, with 11 bases between. The CDR3 consists of 12 residues. Germline V gene sequence: CDR1 SGDLS, CDR2 YYNGEE. The CDR3 is CASSGGGAEAFF. Here the CDR3 DNA reads TGTGCCAGCAGTGGGGGGGGGGCTGAAGCTTTCTTT.

V is TRBV24-1 and J is TRBJ2-3; D is undetermined. Germline V gene lookup returns CDR1 KGHDR and CDR2 SFDVKD. This CDR3 region has 13 residues. V was cut by 11 bases and J by 6 bases, with 17 bases left in between. The CDR3 is CASSTQQTDTQYF. CDR3 sequence (DNA): TGTGCCAGTAGTACTCAACAGACCGATACGCAGTATTTT.